Sequencing of this T cell receptor beta chain was carried out in a study of shared clonotypes between healthy human individuals. As for the study in general: Samples came from a couple of female and a few male donors aged 18 to 49. Three plates each covered CD4 naive and memory; CD8 naive two, CD8 memory one. Study findings and constraints: Shared across four donors were about 4.8% of the naive CD4 clonotypes.

The CDR3 has 17 residues. J lost 2 bases, V lost 2 bases, and 7 bases had no gene match. Germline V gives CDR1 MGHRA, CDR2 YSYEKL. This clone was seen just once. Its antigen is not known. Over several immunoSEQ plates, each subset's genomic DNA was distributed in even portions. Clones were read by immunoSEQ multiplex PCR, and TCRdb kept only the in-frame ones, dropping some. This sample yields hundreds of thousands of clones, of which approximately 74% are seen a single time; approximately 1.7% belongs to the top ten. The sequence came from a woman aged 30 to 39 in good health. Material for sequencing was memory CD4+ T cells sorted from blood. As to subset: CD45RA-negative fraction. V usage is TRBV4-1 and J usage is TRBJ2-3; the match to TRBD2 covers 10 bases. Here the CDR3 DNA reads TGCGCCAGCAGCCAAAACGGACTAGCGGATATCACAGATACGCAGTATTTT. Its translation: CASSQNGLADITDTQYF.